The clone carrying this T cell receptor (beta chain) was observed a handful of times. What it recognizes is unknown. cDNA reverse transcribed from extracted RNA served as the sequencing template. Clones were sequenced by immunoSEQ multiplex PCR, and TCRdb holds only the in-frame ones, with some missing. The data contain some 180,000 clones, about 55% of them seen just once; the ten biggest clones take up under 14%. This sample was taken from a study of CD8+ T cells in alopecia areata. This CDR3 is 12 amino acids long. Germline V gene lookup returns CDR1 MNHNS and CDR2 SASEGT. Trimming removed 7 bases from V and 10 bases from J, with 16 bases in between. The treatment here: oral pan-JAK inhibitor, 5-10 mg twice daily. Notes on the study in general: Administration of tofacitinib significantly diminished scalp clonality and expanded CD8+ clones within the top 100.

The TCR originated in a human donor with alopecia areata. The gene calls are TRBV6-1 and TRBJ1-1; unclear D gene. The starting material was CD8+ T cells sorted from blood, obtained at week 24, from a patient treated with tofacitinib. CDR3 DNA sequence: TGTGCCAGCATTTCAAGCCTTTTCGGAGCTTTCTTT. This sequence encodes CASISSLFGAFF.